This entry is about one T cell receptor (beta chain). Profiled with immunoSEQ multiplex PCR; TCRdb holds only in-frame clones, not every one. This table has roughly 98,000 clones, approximately 93% appearing once. The data are from a study of control samples from healthy donors and cancer patients. Germline V CDR1 and CDR2: SGHAT, FQNNGV. J gave up 9 bases and V 5 bases, and 10 bases lay outside the gene matches. The CDR3 sequence is 14 residues long. The chain carries TRBV11-2 and TRBJ2-1, with 7 positions matching TRBD2. Source material: blood. The sequence derives from a man younger than 35 in good health. The CDR3 is CASSVAGLRGEQFF. The CDR3 DNA sequence: TGTGCCAGCAGCGTAGCGGGCCTGAGGGGTGAGCAGTTCTTC.